A single sample gave rise to the 2 T cell receptor beta chains below, sequenced in a study of cytomegalovirus exposure and HLA in healthy donors. PCR used 60 Vbeta primers and 13 Jbeta primers. Sequenced by immunoSEQ multiplex PCR; TCRdb stores in-frame clones only, minus some. The sample holds hundreds of thousands of clones, approximately 84% seen once. Sequenced material: PBMCs. These receptors were taken from a woman aged 35 to 49 in good health and CMV-seronegative.

The chain recombines TRBV5-5 with TRBJ1-5; 7 nucleotides align to TRBD1. The ends lost 7 bases at V and 2 bases at J; junction bases unmatched: 3. The germline CDR1 and CDR2 sequences are SGHKS and YYEKEE (reference sequence). This CDR3 is built from 13 residues. The CDR3 protein is CASQGVGNQPQHF. Here the CDR3 DNA reads TGTGCCAGCCAGGGGGTTGGCAATCAGCCCCAGCATTTT.

This clone was seen a handful of times. The DNA of the CDR3 is TGTGCCATCAGTGAGTCGATTGTTGGAGGGAAGCAGTACTTC. Encoded protein: CAISESIVGGKQYF. The chain joins TRBV10-3 to TRBJ2-7; D may be TRBD2 (6 bases). The CDR3 sequence is 14 residues long. V was pared by 0 bases and J by 8 bases, with 14 bases between. CDR1 and CDR2 from the germline V gene are ENHRY and SYGVKD.